A single sample is the source of the 32 T cell receptor beta chains below, sequenced in a study of metastatic and nonmetastatic thyroid tumors. TCRdb reassembled clones from the PCR reads with MiXCR. The sample includes about 40,000 clones, roughly a sixth of them seen just once. Every patient underwent thyroid surgery untreated. Material for sequencing was tumor tissue. The origin of the receptors is a female donor with papillary thyroid cancer or a benign thyroid nodule (not recorded which). Some clones in this sample may be carry-over from other donors' samples.

This clone turned up a few times. The rearrangement links TRBV9 to TRBJ2-5; 7 bases are a match to TRBD2. Germline assignment: CDR1 SGDLS and CDR2 YYNGEE. CDR3 size: 14 residues. The V gene end was trimmed by 4 bases and the J gene end by 1 base; junction bases not matched to a gene: 4. CDR3 coding DNA: TGTGCCAGCAGCATCTGCGGGGGCCAAGAGACCCAGTACTTC. It is translated as CASSICGGQETQYF.

This clone has ten or more counts. The sample contains more than one DNA sequence encoding this CDR3. The V gene is TRBV4-3, the J gene TRBJ2-7, with 12 bases that match TRBD2. Unmatched junction bases numbered 5, after V lost 1 base and J lost 4 bases. Germline V CDR1 and CDR2: LGHNA, YSLEER. The CDR3 extends over 16 amino acids. CDR3 in amino acids: CASSQGLAGDRYEQYF. In DNA, the CDR3 is TGCGCCAGCAGCCAAGGACTAGCGGGAGATAGGTACGAGCAGTACTTC.

This clone was counted many times. The V call is TRBV14, the J call TRBJ1-2; D is undetermined. CDR3 length: 14 amino acids. Trimming took off 1 base at V and 7 bases at J, with 13 bases between the two ends. In germline, CDR1 is SGHDN, CDR2 FVKESK. CDR3 sequence reads: CASSQAAGPVGYTF. The CDR3 DNA reads as TGTGCCAGCAGCCAAGCAGCGGGCCCAGTTGGCTACACCTTC.

This clone occurred a few times. A much more abundant neighbour one base away suggests this may be a read error. The chain links TRBV28 to TRBJ1-5; D is undetermined. The CDR3 has 14 residues. From germline, CDR1 is MDHEN and CDR2 SYDVKM. Trimming stripped 3 bases from V and 2 bases from J, with 8 bases between. The CDR3 nucleotides read TGTGCCAGCAGTTTTGGGCACGGCAATCAGCCCCAGCATTTT. Its protein product is CASSFGHGNQPQHF.

This clone was counted many times. The chain couples TRBV9 to TRBJ2-5, with 10 bases that match TRBD2. Germline V gene sequence: CDR1 SGDLS, CDR2 YYNGEE. With 3 bases clipped from V and 5 bases from J, the junction kept 10 bases outside the gene matches. The CDR3 spans 16 residues. CDR3 loop: CASSEGASGSLETQYF. The CDR3, as DNA: TGTGCCAGCAGCGAGGGGGCTAGCGGGAGCTTGGAGACCCAGTACTTC.

In this sample, this clone turned up many times. The rearrangement uses TRBV20-1 and TRBJ2-5, with TRBD2 matching 11 bases. Germline trimming cut 1 base from V and 5 bases from J; bases unmatched to any gene: 6. The CDR3 loop spans 15 amino acids. Germline V gene sequence: CDR1 DFQATT, CDR2 SNEGSKA (reference sequence). The CDR3 DNA reads TGCAGTGCTAGAGTCCTGACTAGCGGGACGGAGACCCAGTACTTC. It yields the protein CSARVLTSGTETQYF.

This clone came up many times. V is TRBV10-1 and J is TRBJ2-2, with D possibly being TRBD1 (5 bases). In germline, CDR1 is WNHNN, CDR2 SYGVQD (reference sequence). The CDR3 spans 16 residues. Trimming stripped 8 bases from V and 0 bases from J, with 16 bases between. The CDR3 loop is CASPQERQPNTGELFF. The CDR3 nucleotides are TGCGCCAGCCCGCAAGAGAGACAGCCGAACACCGGGGAGCTGTTTTTT.

This clone was observed at least ten times. The V gene is TRBV5-4, the J gene TRBJ2-1, with 7 bases identical to TRBD2. Germline trimming cut 6 bases from V and 0 bases from J; bases unmatched to any gene: 6. The CDR3 spans 15 residues. Germline CDR1 and CDR2: SGHNT and YYREEE (reference sequence). DNA of the CDR3: TGTGCCAGCACCCCCGGGACTACCTCCTACAATGAGCAGTTCTTC. Translated: CASTPGTTSYNEQFF.

In this sample, this clone turned up many times. J is TRBJ1-1 and V is TRBV25-1; D is uncertain. Germline assignment: CDR1 MGHDK and CDR2 SYGVNS. The V gene lost 1 base and the J gene lost 1 base, with 13 bases spanning the gap. The CDR3 covers 16 residues. This CDR3 is CASSESRGLGNTEAFF. DNA of the CDR3: TGTGCCAGCAGTGAATCTCGAGGGCTCGGGAACACTGAAGCTTTCTTT.

This clone was seen at least ten times. The gene calls are TRBV28 and TRBJ1-4, with a weak D call TRBD1 (6 bases). The CDR3 length is 14 residues. Trimming pared 2 bases from V and 6 bases from J, leaving 10 bases between. CDR1 is MDHEN, CDR2 SYDVKM, per germline. Here the CDR3 reads CASSLEQGYEKLFF. In nucleotides, the CDR3 is TGTGCCAGCAGTTTAGAGCAGGGGTATGAAAAACTGTTTTTT. Based on the CDR3 plus reference TRBV28 and TRBJ1-4, the full variable domain is DVKVTQSSRYLVKRTGEKVFLECVQDMDHENMFWYRQDPGLGLRLIYFSYDVKMKEKGDIPEGYSVSREKKERFSLILESASTNQTSMYLCASSLEQGYEKLFFGSGTQLSVL.

In its sample, this clone was seen a few times. The sample holds other DNA sequences that translate to the same CDR3. The rearrangement joins TRBV29-1 to TRBJ2-1; D not certain. Trimming stripped 4 bases from V and 9 bases from J, with 16 bases between. CDR1 is SQVTM, CDR2 ANQGSEA, per germline. This CDR3 comprises 13 residues. CDR3 loop: CSVGSGRAAEQFF. In DNA, the CDR3 is TGCAGCGTTGGTTCCGGTAGGGCCGCTGAGCAGTTCTTC.

The sample holds many counts of this clone. Different DNA sequences within this sample yield the same CDR3. This chain uses TRBV11-3 with TRBJ2-5, with unresolved D. Trimming removed 1 base at V and 5 bases at J, with 8 bases between. CDR3 size: 13 residues. Germline V gene lookup returns CDR1 SGHNT and CDR2 YENEEA. The CDR3 protein is CASSLVSGETQYF. The DNA of the CDR3 is TGTGCCAGCAGCTTAGTTAGTGGGGAGACCCAGTACTTC.

A few counts support this clone. The gene calls are TRBV6-6 and TRBJ2-5; a weak D match, TRBD2 (5 bases). Per the germline V gene, CDR1 is MNHNY and CDR2 is SVGAGI (reference sequence). The ends were cut back, 2 bases at V and 4 bases at J, with 8 bases in the middle. There are 13 residues in the CDR3. This chain's CDR3 is CASSYASRETQYF. In DNA, the CDR3 is TGTGCCAGCAGTTACGCTAGCCGAGAGACCCAGTACTTC.

This clone was observed many times. The V call is TRBV20-1, the J call TRBJ1-2, with a tentative D call TRBD1 (6 bases). V was trimmed by 2 bases and J by 4 bases, leaving 8 bases between them. Germline V CDR1 and CDR2: DFQATT, SNEGSKA (reference sequence). This CDR3 comprises 12 residues. CDR3 in DNA: TGCAGTGCTAGAACAGGGACCTATGGCTACACCTTC. Translated, it gives CSARTGTYGYTF.

This clone was detected many times. V gene TRBV4-2 combines with J gene TRBJ2-2, with 9 bases fitting TRBD2. J lost 7 bases, V lost 3 bases, and 6 bases had no gene match. The CDR3 extends over 15 amino acids. Germline loops: CDR1 LGHNA, CDR2 YNFKEQ. CDR3 region: CASSQLAGKVGELFF. CDR3 bases: TGTGCCAGCAGCCAGCTAGCGGGAAAGGTCGGGGAGCTGTTTTTT.

This clone has at least ten counts. The chain employs TRBV9 and TRBJ2-1; a weak D match, TRBD2 (6 bases). CDR1 is SGDLS and CDR2 is YYNGEE in the germline V gene. The CDR3 covers 16 residues. V dropped 3 bases and J dropped 8 bases, with 21 bases sitting between them. DNA for the CDR3: TGTGCCAGCAGCGCAACTAGCTCTTGGGGTTCAGATGAGCAGTTCTTC. It encodes CASSATSSWGSDEQFF. The full variable domain, its missing parts supplied by reference TRBV9 and TRBJ2-1, is DSGVTQTPKHLITATGQRVTLRCSPRSGDLSVYWYQQSLDQGLQFLIQYYNGEERAKGNILERFSAQQFPDLHSELNLSSLELGDSALYFCASSATSSWGSDEQFFGPGTRLTVL.

Only a few counts were recorded for this clone. The chain links TRBV6-1 to TRBJ1-2; D is uncertain. The ends were cut back, 5 bases at V and 4 bases at J, with 20 bases in the middle. The germline V gene encodes CDR1 MNHNS and CDR2 SASEGT. There are 16 residues in the CDR3. DNA for the CDR3: TGTGCCAGCAGTTTCATGACGGCATACCATAGCTATGGCTACACCTTC. Its translation is CASSFMTAYHSYGYTF.

The chain combines TRBV7-9 with TRBJ1-1; D call uncertain. CDR3 length: 15 amino acids. Per the germline V gene, CDR1 is SEHNR and CDR2 is FQNEAQ (reference sequence). Trimming took 6 bases from V and 6 from J, leaving 20 bases between them. The CDR3 loop reads CASRPKRRLGAEAFF. Here the CDR3 DNA reads TGTGCCAGCAGGCCAAAGCGTCGCCTAGGCGCTGAAGCTTTCTTT.

This clone was recorded many times. The chain employs TRBV28 and TRBJ1-4, with D hard to call. CDR1 MDHEN and CDR2 SYDVKM come from the germline V gene. Deletions cut 5 bases from V and 4 bases from J, with 11 bases between. The CDR3 covers 14 residues. The CDR3 reads CASSTRLSNEKLFF. The CDR3 coding sequence is TGTGCCAGCAGTACTCGTTTAAGTAATGAAAAACTGTTTTTT.

This clone was detected many times. The rearrangement links TRBV9 to TRBJ2-1; 7 nucleotides match TRBD1. With 4 bases clipped from V and 0 bases from J, the junction kept 10 bases outside the gene matches. The germline V gene encodes CDR1 SGDLS and CDR2 YYNGEE. The CDR3 has 17 amino acids. CDR3 in amino acids: CASSPRDSLSSYNEQFF. The CDR3 DNA is TGTGCCAGCAGCCCCCGGGACAGTTTGAGCTCCTACAATGAGCAGTTCTTC.

The sample holds many counts of this clone. Here the CDR3 DNA reads TGTGCCACCAGTGGCGGTCCGGGACAAGACTATGGCTACACCTTC. Translating gives CATSGGPGQDYGYTF. The genes are TRBV24-1 and TRBJ1-2, with D possibly matching TRBD1 (6 bases). The V and J ends lost 5 bases and 3 bases respectively, with 15 bases between them. CDR1 KGHDR and CDR2 SFDVKD come from the germline V gene. The CDR3 is 15 residues long.

This clone was counted only a few times. This sequence may be a read error, since a much larger clone differs from it by one base. This CDR3 is also generated by other DNA sequences in the sample. The chain uses TRBV5-4 and TRBJ2-7; 9 nucleotides agree with TRBD1. The germline V gene encodes CDR1 SGHNT and CDR2 YYREEE (reference sequence). The ends lost 3 bases at V and 3 bases at J; junction bases unmatched: 10. The CDR3 length is 16 residues. CDR3 in DNA: TGTGCCAGCAGCTCTCAAACAGGGGGCCCCAACTACGAGCAGTACTTC. It codes for CASSSQTGGPNYEQYF. Looking up the rest from reference TRBV5-4 and TRBJ2-7 gives the full variable domain: ETGVTQSPTHLIKTRGQQVTLRCSSQSGHNTVSWYQQALGQGPQFIFQYYREEENGRGNFPPRFSGLQFPNYSSELNVNALELDDSALYLCASSSQTGGPNYEQYFGPGTRLTVT.

In its sample, this clone was seen a few times. The chain recombines TRBV19 with TRBJ1-2; TRBD1 aligns across 7 bases. The CDR3 sequence is 13 residues long. Germline CDR1 and CDR2: LNHDA and SQIVND (reference sequence). J lost 6 bases, V lost 6 bases, and 7 bases had no gene match. CDR3 coding DNA: TGTGCCAGTAGACAGACAGGGAAACATGGCTACACCTTC. Protein sequence: CASRQTGKHGYTF.

This clone was seen repeatedly, ten times or more. J is TRBJ2-2 and V is TRBV24-1; D unclear. Germline V gene data show CDR1 as KGHDR and CDR2 as SFDVKD. Trimming shortened V by 3 bases and J by 0 bases, and 1 base separated the two germline ends. CDR3 length: 13 amino acids. In nucleotides, the CDR3 is TGTGCCACCAGTGATACGAACACCGGGGAGCTGTTTTTT. Protein product: CATSDTNTGELFF.

Regarding this clone: A much more abundant neighbour one base away suggests this may be a read error. V gene TRBV5-4 combines with J gene TRBJ2-3; a possible D gene is TRBD1 (5 bases). This CDR3 is built from 18 residues. The germline CDR1 and CDR2 sequences are SGHNT and YYREEE (reference sequence). Deletions cut 2 bases from V and 3 bases from J, with 22 bases between. CDR3 amino acids: CASSFTGQNRGKTDTQYF. The CDR3 bases are TGTGCCAGCAGCTTCACCGGCCAGAATAGGGGCAAAACAGATACGCAGTATTTT.

This clone was detected many times. A much larger clone lies a single base off, so this may be a read error. CDR3 sequence (DNA): TGTGCCAGCATCCGCGTTCCCTACGAGCAGTACTTC. Its translation is CASIRVPYEQYF. The gene calls are TRBV6-2 or TRBV6-3 and TRBJ2-7; no clear D gene. The CDR3 contains 12 residues. The germline CDR1 and CDR2 sequences are MNHEY and SVGEGT. Trimming left V 7 bases short and J 2 bases short, with 9 bases between.

This clone showed up just a few times. This clone may be a read error of a much larger clone one base away. The identical CDR3 is also encoded by other nucleotide sequences in the sample. The rearrangement joins TRBV7-6 to TRBJ1-1, with D unclear. Germline V CDR1 and CDR2: SGHVS, FNYEAQ. The CDR3 totals 14 residues. The chain's CDR3 is CASSPNTRGTEAFF. In nucleotides, the CDR3 is TGTGCCAGCAGCCCCAACACCCGCGGCACTGAGGCTTTCTTT.

This clone showed up many times. The chain carries TRBV28 and TRBJ1-2; unclear D gene. This CDR3 is 14 amino acids long. V lost 4 bases, J lost 3 bases, and 12 bases lay in between. From germline, CDR1 is MDHEN and CDR2 SYDVKM. This CDR3 reads CASSSFWVHYGYTF. The CDR3 nucleotides read TGTGCCAGCAGTTCTTTCTGGGTTCACTATGGCTACACCTTC.

Note on this clone: Because it lacks the conserved phenylalanine or tryptophan at the end, this CDR3 is likely a read error. The chain carries TRBV7-9 and TRBJ2-6, with 7 bases that match TRBD2. This CDR3 is built from 15 residues. J lost 2 bases, V lost 6 bases, and 4 bases had no gene match. CDR1 and CDR2 from the germline V gene are SEHNR and FQNEAQ (reference sequence). CDR3 sequence reads: CASRLAGAGANVLTL. CDR3 bases: TGTGCCAGCAGGTTGGCGGGGGCTGGGGCCAACGTCCTGACTCTC.

This clone was counted at least ten times. This rearrangement joins TRBV6-2 or TRBV6-3 to TRBJ2-5; 11 nucleotides match TRBD2. The length of the CDR3 is 21 residues. With 2 bases clipped from V and 0 bases from J, the junction kept 17 bases outside the gene matches. Germline assignment: CDR1 MNHEY and CDR2 SVGEGT. In nucleotides, the CDR3 is TGTGCCAGCAGTTACGCTTCGTCGCCGGGACTAGCGGACAAGTACCAAGAGACCCAGTACTTC. Translation gives CASSYASSPGLADKYQETQYF.

This clone has a handful of counts. The gene calls are TRBV19 and TRBJ1-6; possibly TRBD1 for D (6 bases). The germline V gene has CDR1 LNHDA and CDR2 SQIVND (reference sequence). V was shortened by 6 bases and J by 10 bases, with 13 bases between the two germline ends. This CDR3 has 13 amino acids. The CDR3 DNA follows: TGTGCCAGTAGACCGGACAGTTCATCACCCCTCCACTTT. Its translation is CASRPDSSSPLHF.

To note about this clone: The junction departs from the called germline gene at one end, perhaps through a read error. This CDR3 reads CAISPFYTGGNYGYTF. In nucleotides, the CDR3 is TGCGCCATCAGCCCCTTTTATACCGGGGGTAACTATGGCTACACCTTT. The V and J genes are TRBV5-1 and TRBJ1-2; TRBD1 might be the D (5 bases). CDR1 is SGHRS and CDR2 is YFSETQ in the germline V gene. CDR3 length: 16 amino acids.